Sequencing of this T cell receptor beta chain was carried out in a study of T cells after yellow fever vaccination. Study observations and caveats: The bulk population could contribute abundant contaminating clonotypes to FACS-sorted repertoires. The study found a weaker secondary response that peaked faster, day 5 versus 15.

This clonotype was counted a few times. Its matching antigen is unknown. The CDR3 is made up of 14 amino acids. V lost 0 bases and J 6 bases, leaving 12 bases between the germline ends. Germline values: CDR1 LGHNA, CDR2 YSLEER. Conversion of TCR transcripts into cDNA relied on 5'RACE template switching, which added a universal primer site and UMIs. A single record per CDR3 protein comes from TCRdb applying MiXCR to the 5' RACE reads. The table has 600,000 to 750,000 distinct CDR3 sequences, roughly an eighth seen once. The sample was PBMCs, taken on the day of the yellow fever booster vaccination. The gene calls are TRBV4-3 and TRBJ2-7; D is perhaps TRBD1 or TRBD2 (5 bases each). The sequence was collected from a man under 40 who received the YFV17D yellow fever vaccine. The CDR3 is CASSQDRGVSEQYF. The CDR3 nucleotides are TGCGCCAGCAGCCAAGACAGAGGGGTGTCCGAGCAGTACTTC.